The 31 T cell receptor beta chains listed next were all sequenced from one sample in a study of kidney transplant recipient with SARS-CoV-2 infection. TCRdb processed the reads anew with MiXCR; each CDR3 protein has one entry. Among under 250,000 distinct CDR3 sequences, under 35% were seen once, and the ten largest hold 6% to 8.5%. The specimen comprised a blood sample, sampled at baseline and on approximately day 120 from a kidney transplant recipient. These receptors originate from a male patient aged 30 to 40 who had COVID-19 and was a kidney transplant recipient. Some T cells here may be from the graft donor.

As for this clonotype: A much larger clone differs by one base, so this may be a read error. The CDR3 DNA reads as TGTGCCACCAGTGATTCGTCGTACAATGAGCAGCTCTTC. This translates into CATSDSSYNEQLF. V usage is TRBV24-1 and J usage is TRBJ2-4, with D hard to call. This CDR3 is built from 13 residues. CDR1 and CDR2 (germline): KGHDR, SFDVKD.

V gene TRBV7-6 combines with J gene TRBJ1-2; D uncertain. The V and J ends lost 5 bases and 4 bases respectively, with 23 bases between them. The CDR3 runs 17 residues. Germline-derived CDR1 and CDR2 are SGHVS and FNYEAQ. CDR3 DNA: TGTGCCAGCAGCGTTTTGCATGAATCTCGAAAGACCTATGGCTACACCTTC. It yields the protein CASSVLHESRKTYGYTF. The full variable domain, its missing parts supplied by reference TRBV7-6 and TRBJ1-2, is GAGVSQSPRYKVTKRGQDVALRCDPISGHVSLYWYRQALGQGPEFLTYFNYEAQQDKSGLPNDRFSAERPEGSISTLTIQRTEQRDSAMYRCASSVLHESRKTYGYTFGSGTRLTVV.

There are many counts of this clonotype. V and J are TRBV25-1 and TRBJ2-2, with D tentatively TRBD2 (6 bases). This CDR3 has 16 amino acids. V lost 8 bases and J lost 3, with 19 bases in between. In germline, CDR1 is MGHDK, CDR2 SYGVNS. CDR3 residues: CASPTRGYGDTGELFF. DNA of the CDR3: TGTGCCAGCCCTACCCGGGGGTACGGGGACACCGGGGAGCTGTTTTTT. Full variable domain (remainder filled in from reference TRBV25-1 and TRBJ2-2): EADIYQTPRYLVIGTGKKITLECSQTMGHDKMYWYQQDPGMELHLIHYSYGVNSTEKGDLSSESTVSRIRTEHFPLTLESARPSHTSQYLCASPTRGYGDTGELFFGEGSRLTVL.

This clonotype was counted ten times or more. The chain employs TRBV13 and TRBJ2-2; 10 bases are shared with TRBD1. The V gene's germline CDR1 is PRHDT and CDR2 FYEKMQ (reference sequence). The CDR3 covers 16 residues. V trimming: 4 bases; J trimming: 7 bases; junction bases outside the gene matches: 9. The CDR3, as DNA: TGTGCCAGCAGCTCGGCGCGGACAGGGGGGTTCGGGGAGCTGTTTTTT. Protein: CASSSARTGGFGELFF.

The chain links TRBV20-1 to TRBJ2-1; 7 bases are shared with TRBD2. The CDR3 length is 15 residues. Germline CDR1 DFQATT, CDR2 SNEGSKA (reference sequence). V was pared by 5 bases and J by 7 bases, with 14 bases of the junction left unmatched. This CDR3 is CSARIMGGRMNEQFF. The CDR3 DNA is TGCAGTGCTCGGATAATGGGCGGGAGAATGAATGAGCAGTTCTTC.

Concerning this clonotype itself: A much bigger clone sits one base away, suggesting this may be a read error. This chain links TRBV11-1 with TRBJ1-2; D ambiguous. The CDR3 loop spans 17 amino acids. Germline values: CDR1 SGHAT, CDR2 FQDESV (reference sequence). As DNA, the CDR3 is TGTGTCAGCAGCGAGGAGTGTAAGGCTGGAAAGACCTATGGCTACACCTTC. It encodes CVSSEECKAGKTYGYTF.

This clonotype was counted between two and nine times. The V and J genes are TRBV4-2 and TRBJ2-1; TRBD2 matches 10 bases. Germline V CDR1 and CDR2: LGHNA, YNFKEQ. This CDR3 comprises 16 residues. V was pared by 0 bases and J by 9 bases, with 8 bases of the junction left unmatched. The CDR3 protein is CASSQEIAGGGSEQFF. CDR3 in DNA: TGTGCCAGCAGCCAAGAGATAGCGGGAGGTGGTTCTGAGCAGTTCTTC.

Notes on this clonotype: This may be a read error, as it is one base from a much larger clone. The chain links TRBV7-2 to TRBJ2-7; 7 bases are shared with TRBD2. This CDR3 spans 14 amino acids. Germline CDR1 is SGHTA and CDR2 is FQGNSA. The CDR3 is CASSPGGSSYVQYV. The CDR3 DNA is TGTGCCAGCAGCCCCGGGGGGAGCTCCTACGTGCAGTACGTC.

For this clonotype: A much larger clone lies a single base off, so this may be a read error. J is TRBJ2-3 and V is TRBV18; the D gene is possibly TRBD1 (6 bases). The J call may be mistaken, given a closer DNA end match to TRBJ2-5. The CDR3 runs to 13 residues. CDR1 and CDR2 from the germline V gene are KGHSH and LQKENI. The CDR3 loop is CAGSERTEETQYF. The CDR3, as DNA: TGTGCCGGCTCAGAGAGGACAGAAGAGACCCAGTACTTC.

Many counts were recorded for this clonotype. The rearrangement links TRBV6-5 to TRBJ1-1; D might be TRBD1 (5 bases). Trimming pared 11 bases from V and 5 bases from J, leaving 12 bases between. The CDR3 runs 11 residues. The germline V gene has CDR1 MNHEY and CDR2 SVGAGI. The CDR3, as DNA: TGTGCCGGCCAGGGTAGAACTGAAGCTTTCTTT. It codes for CAGQGRTEAFF.

The V and J genes are TRBV6-1 and TRBJ2-5, with TRBD2 matching 13 bases. This CDR3 has 15 amino acids. Losses at the gene ends were 4 bases for V and 4 bases for J; bases not matched to a gene: 3. Germline CDR1 MNHNS, CDR2 SASEGT. Here the CDR3 DNA reads TGTGCCAGCAGTGGGACTAGCGGGAGTGGAGAGACCCAGTACTTC. Its translation: CASSGTSGSGETQYF.

A note on this clonotype: Since a much larger clone is just one base distant, this may be a read error. The rearrangement links TRBV6-4 to TRBJ1-3; a weak D match, TRBD1 (5 bases). Trimming cost V 2 bases and J 0 bases, with 8 bases left between them. CDR1 and CDR2 from the germline V gene are MRHNA and SNTAGT. CDR3 length: 15 residues. The CDR3 region has the DNA TGTGCCAGCAGTGACGAAGGGGACTCTGGAAACACCATATATTTT. Translating it yields CASSDEGDSGNTIYF.

As for this clonotype: A read error may be the cause here, since a much bigger clone is one base away. This chain joins TRBV4-3 and TRBJ2-1; perhaps D is TRBD1 or TRBD2 (6 bases each). V lost 0 bases to trimming and J lost 8 bases, with 14 bases between them. Germline V gene sequence: CDR1 LGHNA, CDR2 YSLEER. CDR3 length: 15 amino acids. The CDR3 here is CASSQDYRGHDEQFF. Here the CDR3 DNA reads TGCGCCAGCAGCCAAGACTACCGGGGGCACGATGAGCAGTTCTTC.

This clonotype was seen many times. The V call is TRBV19, the J call TRBJ2-1; TRBD2 might be the D (6 bases). CDR1 LNHDA and CDR2 SQIVND come from the germline V gene (reference sequence). The CDR3 loop spans 13 amino acids. The V and J ends lost 3 bases and 9 bases respectively, with 12 bases between them. For the CDR3, the DNA is TGTGCCAGTAGTATGACGGGAGAGCGTGAGCAGTTCTTC. This gives the protein CASSMTGEREQFF. The full variable domain, completed using reference TRBV19 and TRBJ2-1, is DGGITQSPKYLFRKEGQNVTLSCEQNLNHDAMYWYRQDPGQGLRLIYYSQIVNDFQKGDIAEGYSVSREKKESFPLTVTSAQKNPTAFYLCASSMTGEREQFFGPGTRLTVL.

This clonotype was recorded at least ten times. CDR3 region: CSACRYGTSSYEQYF. The CDR3 DNA reads as TGCAGTGCTTGTAGATACGGGACTAGCAGCTACGAGCAGTACTTC. The J gene is TRBJ2-7, the V gene TRBV20-1; 9 positions match TRBD2. Germline V gives CDR1 DFQATT, CDR2 SNEGSKA (reference sequence). The CDR3 extends over 15 amino acids. V trimming: 5 bases; J trimming: 3 bases; junction bases outside the gene matches: 11.

This clonotype was found many times. The V and J genes are TRBV6-2 or TRBV6-3 and TRBJ1-3; D is ambiguous. Between the trimmed V and J ends, which lost 9 bases and 0 bases, there was a span of 6 bases. Germline loops: CDR1 MNHEY, CDR2 SVGEGT. This CDR3 is 12 amino acids long. The CDR3 coding sequence is TGTGCCAGTCGGACCTCTGGAAACACCATATATTTT. Its translation is CASRTSGNTIYF.

This clonotype was counted many times. This chain uses TRBV18 with TRBJ2-7, with D possibly matching TRBD2 (5 bases). Germline V gives CDR1 KGHSH, CDR2 LQKENI. V gave up 0 bases and J gave up 3 bases, with 6 bases separating them. There are 13 residues in the CDR3. The CDR3 spells CASSPPGNYEQYF. The DNA for the CDR3 is TGTGCCAGCTCACCACCCGGGAACTACGAGCAGTACTTC.

This clonotype showed up many times. The chain employs TRBV4-3 and TRBJ1-1; D is undetermined. The CDR3 contains 14 residues. Germline-derived CDR1 and CDR2 are LGHNA and YSLEER. V shed 0 bases and J shed 2 bases, with 7 bases lying between them. CDR3 DNA sequence: TGCGCCAGCAGCCAAGATGGCCGTAACACTGAAGCTTTCTTT. Translation gives CASSQDGRNTEAFF.

With respect to this clonotype: This clone may be a read error of a much larger clone one base away. The V gene is TRBV5-6, the J gene TRBJ2-7; the match to TRBD1 covers 9 bases. The CDR3 has 13 residues. The germline CDR1 and CDR2 sequences are SGHDT and YYEEEE. The CDR3 loop reads CASYGQGTYGQYF. CDR3 sequence (DNA): TGTGCCAGCTACGGACAGGGGACCTACGGGCAGTACTTC. The full variable domain, in which reference TRBV5-6 and TRBJ2-7 provide the parts outside the CDR3, is DAGVTQSPTHLIKTRGQQVTLRCSPKSGHDTVSWYQQALGQGPQFIFQYYEEEERQRGNFPDRFSGHQFPNYSSELNVNALLLGDSALYLCASYGQGTYGQYFGPGTRLTVT.

For this clonotype: This may be a read error: a much more frequent sequence differs by one nucleotide. Because the CDR3's place on the DNA is in doubt, the DNA is left out and the CDR3 is given as listed by TCRdb. This chain uses TRBV4-2 with TRBJ1-2. Germline V gene lookup returns CDR1 LGHNA and CDR2 YNFKEQ. The CDR3 is made up of 15 amino acids, end residues included. The CDR3 region is CASSQFGEGSYGCTF.

This clonotype was observed a handful of times. The CDR3 loop is CASSEKRNTGELFF. CDR3 nucleotides: TGTGCCAGCAGTGAAAAGCGGAACACCGGGGAGCTGTTTTTT. This chain links TRBV6-1 with TRBJ2-2; D is ambiguous. The V end was cut by 2 bases, the J end by 1 base, with 5 bases between. There are 14 residues in the CDR3. Germline-derived CDR1 and CDR2 are MNHNS and SASEGT.

This clonotype was detected many times. The chain uses TRBV21-1 and TRBJ1-1; TRBD1, the D gene given by the table, was not confirmed from the DNA. TRBV21-1 is a listed pseudogene. The CDR3 contains 17 residues. The CDR3 loop reads CASSKVTNGSGDTEAFF. Written as DNA, the CDR3 is TGTGCCAGCAGCAAAGTTACGAATGGGTCAGGGGACACTGAAGCTTTCTTT.

A note on this clonotype: A read error is possible here, since a much larger clone lies one base away. The chain uses TRBV24-1 and TRBJ2-3; 8 bases align to TRBD1. The CDR3 is 14 amino acids. CDR1 KGHDR and CDR2 SFDVKD come from the germline V gene. DNA for the CDR3: TGTGCCACCAGTGATTTTGGGGGGACAGGTACGCAGTATTTT. Translated: CATSDFGGTGTQYF.

As for this clonotype: A read error may account for a junction end that differs from germline. V and J are TRBV5-1 and TRBJ2-5; 8 bases align to TRBD1. CDR3 length equals 17 residues. Germline V CDR1 and CDR2: SGHRS, YFSETQ. The CDR3 sequence: CASSQNRQGRWRETQHF. The CDR3 coding sequence is TGCGCCAGCAGTCAAAACCGACAGGGGAGATGGCGAGAGACCCAGCACTTC. The whole variable domain, remainder taken from reference TRBV5-1 and TRBJ2-5, is KAGVTQTPRYLIKTRGQQVTLSCSPISGHRSVSWYQQTPGQGLQFLFEYFSETQRNKGNFPGRFSGRQFSNSRSEMNVSTLELGDSALYLCASSQNRQGRWRETQHFGPGTRLLVL.

A single count supports this clonotype. A much larger clone sits a single nucleotide away, making a read error possible. The chain uses TRBV6-6 and TRBJ2-5; unclear D gene. The CDR3 totals 12 residues. CDR1 is MNHNY, CDR2 SVGAGI, per germline (reference sequence). CDR3 sequence (DNA): TGTGCCAACAGTTACTGGGAAGAGACCCAGTACTTC. Its translation is CANSYWEETQYF.

The table lists this clonotype with many counts. V usage is TRBV27 and J usage is TRBJ1-1, with 10 bases aligning to TRBD1. CDR1 and CDR2 from the germline V gene are MNHEY and SMNVEV (reference sequence). V dropped 2 bases and J dropped 0; count of bases not matched to a gene: 9. The CDR3 has 18 amino acids. CDR3 DNA: TGTGCCAGCAGTTTACGGGGACAGGGGAAACGCCTGAACACTGAAGCTTTCTTT. This sequence encodes CASSLRGQGKRLNTEAFF.

This clonotype was observed many times. The rearrangement links TRBV4-2 to TRBJ1-2; D remains ambiguous. Germline-derived CDR1 and CDR2 are LGHNA and YNFKEQ. The CDR3 has 16 amino acids. Trimming removed 0 bases at V and 4 bases at J, with 15 bases between. The CDR3: CASSQDVRGSRYGYTF. CDR3 sequence (DNA): TGTGCCAGCAGCCAAGACGTTCGGGGAAGTCGCTATGGCTACACCTTC.

Regarding this clonotype: Sequence at one end of the junction differs from germline and may be a read error. The rearrangement links TRBV6-2 or TRBV6-3 to TRBJ2-2, with D possibly called TRBD1 or TRBD2 (5 bases each). The CDR3 is 15 residues long. From germline, CDR1 is MNHEY and CDR2 SVGEGT. The CDR3 spells CAGSTGTLNTGELFF. The CDR3 nucleotides read TGTGCCGGCAGTACCGGGACGCTGAACACCGGGGAGCTTTTTTTT.

The chain recombines TRBV5-6 with TRBJ1-6; 11 bases fit TRBD1. Germline-derived CDR1 and CDR2 are SGHDT and YYEEEE. This CDR3 spans 18 amino acids. The trim removed 0 bases at V and 0 bases at J, leaving 2 bases unmatched. The CDR3 DNA follows: TGTGCCAGCAGCTTGGGGACAGGGGGCCCCTCCTATAATTCACCCCTCCACTTT. As protein: CASSLGTGGPSYNSPLHF. The full variable domain, its missing parts supplied by reference TRBV5-6 and TRBJ1-6, is DAGVTQSPTHLIKTRGQQVTLRCSPKSGHDTVSWYQQALGQGPQFIFQYYEEEERQRGNFPDRFSGHQFPNYSSELNVNALLLGDSALYLCASSLGTGGPSYNSPLHFGNGTRLTVT.

As regards this clonotype: Possible read error: a much larger clone is one base away. V usage is TRBV5-1 and J usage is TRBJ1-2; D gene unclear. V lost 7 bases, J lost 4 bases, and 23 bases lay in between. In germline, CDR1 is SGHRS, CDR2 YFSETQ. This CDR3 has 16 residues. In DNA form, the CDR3 reads TGCGCCAGCCAGAGACAACCGGTTCGAAAGACCTATGGCTACACCTTC. This sequence encodes CASQRQPVRKTYGYTF.

This clonotype was counted a few times. The V call is TRBV20-1, the J call TRBJ2-5; 9 bases match TRBD2. V trimming: 2 bases; J trimming: 2 bases; junction bases outside the gene matches: 6. Germline CDR1 is DFQATT and CDR2 is SNEGSKA (reference sequence). This CDR3 has 15 residues. The CDR3 spells CSARRAGGSQETQYF. The DNA of the CDR3 is TGCAGTGCTAGACGCGCGGGGGGGAGTCAAGAGACCCAGTACTTC.